The present TCR beta chain was sequenced within a study of CD8 T cells in Susac syndrome. Random hexamers were used to reverse transcribe the RNA input (0.5 to 1 ug). TCRdb re-called the immunoSEQ multiplex PCR reads with MiXCR, one entry per CDR3 protein. The table includes roughly 150,000 distinct CDR3 sequences, just under 95% detected once. Through negative isolation, CD4+ and CD8+ T cells were obtained, while TEMRA cells were enriched using FACS. The V end lost 3 bases, the J end lost 0 bases, and 9 bases lay between the germline ends. Germline-derived CDR1 and CDR2 are MNHEY and SVGAGI. This CDR3 has 15 amino acids.

The chain recombines TRBV6-5 with TRBJ2-1; D might be TRBD1 or TRBD2, each matching 5 bases. The specimen sequenced was CD4+ T cells from PBMCs. This sequence was found in a human donor in good health. The CDR3 protein is CASSYWGSSYNEQFF. CDR3 in DNA: TGTGCCAGCAGTTATTGGGGGAGCTCCTACAATGAGCAGTTCTTC.